This entry lists 27 T cell receptor beta chains sequenced from one sample in a study of blood T cell repertoires in COVID-19. Only in-frame clones appear in the TCRdb table, and some are missing; sequencing was by immunoSEQ multiplex PCR. The repertoire has some 400,000 clones, roughly 92% of them found once; the top ten carry over 0.7%. Specimen: PBMCs or T cells enriched from blood (not recorded which). All receptors derive from a woman between 35 and 50 years old who had been exposed to COVID-19.

CDR3 sequence reads: CASSPAGLAASYEQYF. CDR3 DNA sequence: TGTGCCAGCTCACCGGCCGGACTAGCGGCTTCCTACGAGCAGTACTTC. The chain has TRBV18 and TRBJ2-7; 10 bases line up with TRBD2. Germline trimming cut 3 bases from V and 1 base from J; bases unmatched to any gene: 6. The CDR3 runs to 16 residues. Germline loops: CDR1 KGHSH, CDR2 LQKENI.

The rearrangement links TRBV5-1 to TRBJ1-5, with D possibly matching TRBD1 (6 bases). From germline, CDR1 is SGHRS and CDR2 YFSETQ. Trimming removed 4 bases at V and 6 bases at J, with 17 bases between. The CDR3 runs 15 residues. This chain's CDR3 is CASSPSGEWFQPQHF. The CDR3 DNA reads as TGCGCCAGCAGCCCATCAGGGGAGTGGTTTCAGCCCCAGCATTTT.

The genes are TRBV30 and TRBJ1-6; D unclear. The length of the CDR3 is 14 residues. Trimming shortened V by 4 bases and J by 7 bases, and 14 bases separated the two germline ends. From germline, CDR1 is GTSNPN and CDR2 SVGIG (reference sequence). The CDR3 protein is CAWTPLLRNSPLHF. CDR3 DNA: TGTGCCTGGACCCCTTTACTTAGAAATTCACCCCTCCACTTT. Combining the CDR3 with reference TRBV30 and TRBJ1-6 gives the whole variable domain SQTIHQWPATLVQPVGSPLSLECTVEGTSNPNLYWYRQAAGRGLQLLFYSVGIGQISSEVPQNLSASRPQDRQFILSSKKLLLSDSGFYLCAWTPLLRNSPLHFGNGTRLTVT.

This rearrangement joins TRBV12-3 or TRBV12-4 to TRBJ1-1; D is perhaps TRBD1 (6 bases). CDR3 length: 11 amino acids. The V end lost 5 bases, the J end lost 9 bases, and 10 bases lay between the germline ends. CDR3 DNA sequence: TGTGCCAGCAGTACCGGACAGAAAGCTTTCTTT. The encoded protein is CASSTGQKAFF.

This clone was recorded a few times. The chain employs TRBV27 and TRBJ2-5; 8 nucleotides align to TRBD2. This CDR3 spans 15 amino acids. Looked up from germline, CDR1 is MNHEY and CDR2 is SMNVEV (reference sequence). The V segment lost 6 bases and the J segment 1 base; nucleotides outside the gene matches: 7. The CDR3 nucleotides read TGTGCCAGCAGCCCCCCCGGGGGGGGCCAAGAGACCCAGTACTTC. This translates into CASSPPGGGQETQYF.

This chain connects TRBV9 to TRBJ1-5, with 10 bases fitting TRBD1. CDR3 length equals 14 residues. Germline loops: CDR1 SGDLS, CDR2 YYNGEE. Losses at the gene ends were 4 bases for V and 7 bases for J; bases not matched to a gene: 5. CDR3: CASSTGTGEQPQHF. As DNA, the CDR3 is TGTGCCAGCAGCACCGGGACAGGGGAACAGCCCCAGCATTTT.

The rearrangement joins TRBV19 to TRBJ1-2; D call uncertain. CDR1 and CDR2 from the germline V gene are LNHDA and SQIVND (reference sequence). Trimming pared 5 bases from V and 2 bases from J, leaving 15 bases between. This CDR3 contains 15 residues. CDR3 bases: TGTGCCAGTAGTGCCCCACAAGGACTAAACTATGGCTACACCTTC. It yields the protein CASSAPQGLNYGYTF.

The chain recombines TRBV7-6 with TRBJ1-3; 8 bases line up with TRBD1. Germline trimming cut 3 bases from V and 2 bases from J; bases unmatched to any gene: 3. The CDR3 loop spans 15 amino acids. CDR1 is SGHVS, CDR2 FNYEAQ, per germline. The CDR3 loop reads CASSFQGAPGNTIYF. DNA for the CDR3: TGTGCCAGCAGCTTTCAGGGGGCGCCTGGAAACACCATATATTTT.

This clone was counted once. The V and J genes are TRBV3-1 (or the pseudogene TRBV3-2) and TRBJ2-2; 9 bases agree with TRBD2. Germline V gene lookup returns CDR1 LGHDT and CDR2 YNNKEL (reference sequence). CDR3 length: 15 amino acids. The V segment lost 7 bases and the J segment 6 bases; nucleotides outside the gene matches: 9. The chain's CDR3 is CASTPASGGSGELFF. CDR3 sequence (DNA): TGTGCCAGCACCCCCGCCAGCGGGGGGTCCGGGGAGCTGTTTTTT.

V gene TRBV6-2 or TRBV6-3 combines with J gene TRBJ2-7; 8 bases are a match to TRBD1. V trimming: 2 bases; J trimming: 0 bases; junction bases outside the gene matches: 6. Per the germline V gene, CDR1 is MNHEY and CDR2 is SVGEGT. The CDR3 extends over 16 amino acids. CDR3 in amino acids: CASSYKDRALSYEQYF. CDR3 DNA: TGTGCCAGCAGTTACAAGGACAGGGCGCTCTCCTACGAGCAGTACTTC.

The rearrangement joins TRBV7-9 to TRBJ2-3; D is perhaps TRBD1 (6 bases). This CDR3 is 13 amino acids long. V was shortened by 5 bases and J by 2 bases, with 8 bases between the two germline ends. Germline CDR1 reads SEHNR; CDR2 reads FQNEAQ (reference sequence). DNA for the CDR3: TGTGCCAGCAGCGGACAGCCCACAGATACGCAGTATTTT. Amino acid sequence: CASSGQPTDTQYF. The whole variable domain, filled in from reference TRBV7-9 and TRBJ2-3, reads DTGVSQNPRHKITKRGQNVTFRCDPISEHNRLYWYRQTLGQGPEFLTYFQNEAQLEKSRLLSDRFSAERPKGSFSTLEIQRTEQGDSAMYLCASSGQPTDTQYFGPGTRLTVL.

The DNA for the CDR3 is TGTGCCAGTAGTCGTCGGTACGAGGCTAATGAAAAACTGTTTTTT. As protein: CASSRRYEANEKLFF. The V and J genes are TRBV19 and TRBJ1-4; no clear D gene. Trimming cost V 5 bases and J 3 bases, with 13 bases left between them. Germline CDR1 reads LNHDA; CDR2 reads SQIVND (reference sequence). The CDR3 sequence is 15 residues long.

The V call is TRBV7-9, the J call TRBJ1-5, with TRBD1 identical over 8 bases. The CDR3 is made up of 15 amino acids. Per germline, CDR1 SEHNR and CDR2 FQNEAQ (reference sequence). V lost 5 bases, J lost 3 bases, and 6 bases stayed unmatched. CDR3 DNA: TGTGCCAGCAGCCCTTCGGACAGGGTCAATCAGCCCCAGCATTTT. Translated, it gives CASSPSDRVNQPQHF.

V gene TRBV18 combines with J gene TRBJ2-2; D perhaps matches TRBD1 (6 bases). Germline V gene data show CDR1 as KGHSH and CDR2 as LQKENI. The V gene lost 6 bases and the J gene lost 0 bases, with 20 bases spanning the gap. The CDR3 runs 18 residues. The CDR3: CASSHRMGQGPNTGELFF. The CDR3 nucleotides read TGTGCCAGCTCTCATAGAATGGGACAAGGGCCGAACACCGGGGAGCTGTTTTTT.

The CDR3 reads CAWSLRSTEAFF. The CDR3 bases are TGTGCCTGGAGCCTACGGAGCACTGAAGCTTTCTTT. The genes are TRBV30 and TRBJ1-1; D is undetermined. Between the trimmed V and J ends, which lost 3 bases and 4 bases, there was a span of 9 bases. Germline V gives CDR1 GTSNPN, CDR2 SVGIG (reference sequence). This CDR3 is 12 amino acids long.

The V call is TRBV7-6, the J call TRBJ2-7, with unresolved D. The length of the CDR3 is 15 residues. Germline V gives CDR1 SGHVS, CDR2 FNYEAQ. Trimming removed 3 bases from V and 0 bases from J, with 12 bases in between. CDR3 DNA sequence: TGTGCCAGCAGCTTTTCCCCTAGTGCCTCCTACGAGCAGTACTTC. This sequence encodes CASSFSPSASYEQYF.

V is TRBV11-3 and J is TRBJ1-3; D gene unclear. Trimming left V 5 bases short and J 0 bases short, with 2 bases between. The germline CDR1 and CDR2 sequences are SGHNT and YENEEA. The CDR3 is made up of 12 amino acids. The DNA of the CDR3 is TGTGCCAGCAGCCACTCTGGAAACACCATATATTTT. Protein: CASSHSGNTIYF.

The gene calls are TRBV19 and TRBJ1-5, with D possibly TRBD1 on 5 matching bases. Germline assignment: CDR1 LNHDA and CDR2 SQIVND (reference sequence). CDR3 length: 17 amino acids. V dropped 3 bases and J dropped 5 bases, with 20 bases sitting between them. The CDR3 is CASSIRSGGANHQPQHF. The DNA for the CDR3 is TGTGCCAGTAGTATTCGATCGGGGGGAGCGAACCATCAGCCCCAGCATTTT.

This clone showed up just once. The chain joins TRBV30 to TRBJ1-2, with 8 bases matching TRBD1. The germline V gene has CDR1 GTSNPN and CDR2 SVGIG (reference sequence). CDR3 size: 13 residues. With 4 bases clipped from V and 6 bases from J, the junction kept 7 bases outside the gene matches. The CDR3 coding sequence is TGTGCCTGGACCCTGTCAGGGGGCAATGGCTACACCTTC. Protein: CAWTLSGGNGYTF. The full variable domain, in which reference TRBV30 and TRBJ1-2 provide the parts outside the CDR3, is SQTIHQWPATLVQPVGSPLSLECTVEGTSNPNLYWYRQAAGRGLQLLFYSVGIGQISSEVPQNLSASRPQDRQFILSSKKLLLSDSGFYLCAWTLSGGNGYTFGSGTRLTVV.

This clone was detected once. The V call is TRBV24-1, the J call TRBJ1-1, with D possibly TRBD1 on 6 matching bases. Germline V CDR1 and CDR2: KGHDR, SFDVKD. There are 13 residues in the CDR3. The ends were cut back, 7 bases at V and 3 bases at J, with 11 bases in the middle. The CDR3 nucleotides are TGTGCCACCAGATTAAAGGGGGACACTGAAGCTTTCTTT. Its protein product is CATRLKGDTEAFF.

The chain carries TRBV12-5 and TRBJ2-2; 7 nucleotides line up with TRBD1. CDR1 is LGHNT and CDR2 is FRNRAP in the germline V gene. The CDR3 is made up of 18 amino acids. V was pared by 1 base and J by 7 bases, with 15 bases of the junction left unmatched. CDR3 region: CASGLGYWDRPRIGELFF. As DNA, the CDR3 is TGTGCTAGTGGTTTGGGATATTGGGACAGACCCAGGATCGGGGAGCTGTTTTTT.

The chain carries TRBV5-1 and TRBJ1-2, with D possibly matching TRBD1 (5 bases). CDR3 length: 17 residues. The germline V gene has CDR1 SGHRS and CDR2 YFSETQ. Deletions cut 0 bases from V and 2 bases from J, with 17 bases between. The CDR3 spells CASSLAVVPGINYGYTF. The CDR3 DNA follows: TGCGCCAGCAGCTTGGCCGTCGTGCCAGGGATAAACTATGGCTACACCTTC. The full variable domain, with the rest looked up from reference TRBV5-1 and TRBJ1-2, is KAGVTQTPRYLIKTRGQQVTLSCSPISGHRSVSWYQQTPGQGLQFLFEYFSETQRNKGNFPGRFSGRQFSNSRSEMNVSTLELGDSALYLCASSLAVVPGINYGYTFGSGTRLTVV.

The chain combines TRBV30 with TRBJ1-1; possible D gene TRBD1, 5 bases. The CDR3 length is 11 residues. Trimming shortened V by 2 bases and J by 10 bases, and 11 bases separated the two germline ends. Germline CDR1 GTSNPN, CDR2 SVGIG (reference sequence). As DNA, the CDR3 is TGTGCCTGGAGTAGCCTTAGGGGAGCTTTCTTT. Translation gives CAWSSLRGAFF.

A single count supports this clone. The chain links TRBV7-8 to TRBJ1-3; D might be TRBD1 (5 bases). Germline V CDR1 and CDR2: SGHVS, FQNEAQ. CDR3 length: 13 amino acids. Trimming left V 2 bases short and J 8 bases short, with 10 bases between. CDR3 DNA sequence: TGTGCCAGCAGCTTACTTCCGGGGGACACCATATATTTT. It specifies CASSLLPGDTIYF.

As regards this clone: The junction departs from the called germline gene at one end, perhaps through a read error. The V call is TRBV5-1, the J call TRBJ2-7; 9 bases are a match to TRBD1. CDR1 is SGHRS and CDR2 is YFSETQ in the germline V gene. The CDR3 spans 11 residues. CDR3 sequence (DNA): TGCGCCAGCGACATCGGACAGGGGAAGTCGTTC. Encoded protein: CASDIGQGKSF.

This clone has more than one count but fewer than ten. In DNA form, the CDR3 reads TGTGCCAGTAGGCCCGAGGATCGGGCAGGGTCTGAAGCTTTCTTT. It encodes CASRPEDRAGSEAFF. J is TRBJ1-1 and V is TRBV19; D is possibly TRBD1 (5 bases). V was shortened by 6 bases and J by 6 bases, with 20 bases between the two germline ends. The CDR3 is made up of 15 amino acids. Germline CDR1 LNHDA, CDR2 SQIVND (reference sequence).

The chain links TRBV11-3 to TRBJ2-3; TRBD1 is a possible D gene (7 bases). The CDR3 has 15 residues. Looked up from germline, CDR1 is SGHNT and CDR2 is YENEEA. Trimming removed 5 bases from V and 3 bases from J, with 15 bases in between. CDR3 coding DNA: TGTGCCAGCAGCCCAGGGGGGATGGGGACAGATACGCAGTATTTT. As protein: CASSPGGMGTDTQYF.